The next 20 T cell receptor beta chains were all read from a single sample in a study of OX40 agonist ivuxolimab in advanced cancers. The assay was immunoSEQ multiplex PCR, and TCRdb's table has in-frame clones only and misses some. The sample consists of 60,000 to 75,000 clones, 88% of them appearing once. The source material was CD4+ or CD8+ T cells sorted from blood, sampled in a trial of the OX40 agonist ivuxolimab. These receptors were obtained from an adult with an advanced solid tumor such as melanoma, head and neck, liver or kidney cancer.

As to this clone: Different DNA sequences within this sample yield the same CDR3. V and J are TRBV18 and TRBJ1-1; D remains unclear. Germline-derived CDR1 and CDR2 are KGHSH and LQKENI. This CDR3 has 13 amino acids. V lost 3 bases, J lost 1 base, and 6 bases lay in between. In DNA, the CDR3 is TGTGCCAGCTCACCGTCGGGGAACACTGAAGCTTTCTTT. The encoded protein is CASSPSGNTEAFF.

The V gene is TRBV7-8, the J gene TRBJ2-4; 7 bases line up with TRBD2. The CDR3 totals 15 residues. Germline V lookup: CDR1 SGHVS, CDR2 FQNEAQ. Unmatched junction bases numbered 13, after V lost 8 bases and J lost 6 bases. CDR3 in DNA: TGTGCCAGCTGTTTGGGGGTACAGCGGGGAAACATTCAGTACTTC. This encodes CASCLGVQRGNIQYF.

V is TRBV29-1 and J is TRBJ2-1; 8 positions match TRBD2. The CDR3 totals 14 residues. Germline V gene lookup returns CDR1 SQVTM and CDR2 ANQGSEA. Germline trimming cut 6 bases from V and 5 bases from J; bases unmatched to any gene: 9. The CDR3 region is CSVVSGLGNNEQFF. DNA of the CDR3: TGCAGCGTGGTATCGGGACTAGGCAACAATGAGCAGTTCTTC.

As DNA, the CDR3 is TGTGCCAGCAGCTTTGAGGGGCGTCAGCCCCAGCATTTT. It specifies CASSFEGRQPQHF. This chain connects TRBV7-9 to TRBJ1-5; a weak D match, TRBD1 (5 bases). The germline V and J ends were trimmed by 3 bases and 6 bases, with 9 bases remaining between them. The germline CDR1 and CDR2 sequences are SEHNR and FQNEAQ (reference sequence). The CDR3 length is 13 residues.

The V and J genes are TRBV6-1 and TRBJ2-7; a possible D gene is TRBD2 (6 bases). CDR1 and CDR2 from the germline V gene are MNHNS and SASEGT. The CDR3 totals 12 residues. Trimming took 4 bases from V and 4 from J, leaving 8 bases between them. The CDR3 bases are TGTGCCAGCAGTGGGGACTTTTACGAGCAGTACTTC. Translating gives CASSGDFYEQYF.

The rearrangement uses TRBV6-1 and TRBJ1-2; weak D call: TRBD1 (5 bases). Germline-derived CDR1 and CDR2 are MNHNS and SASEGT. V lost 8 bases and J lost 6, with 19 bases in between. There are 14 residues in the CDR3. CDR3 residues: CASLSRAGYHGYTF. The CDR3 coding sequence is TGTGCCAGCCTATCGAGGGCAGGGTATCATGGCTACACCTTC.

DNA of the CDR3: TGTGCCAGTAGTATCGGCAGGGTTCAGCCCCAGCATTTT. It specifies CASSIGRVQPQHF. The chain carries TRBV19 and TRBJ1-5; tentative D call: TRBD1 (5 bases). The CDR3 is 13 residues long. CDR1 LNHDA and CDR2 SQIVND come from the germline V gene (reference sequence). The ends were cut back, 3 bases at V and 6 bases at J, with 9 bases in the middle.

Written as DNA, the CDR3 is TGTGCCAGCAGCTTAGGCGGGGGACAGACAAATACGCAGTATTTT. This translates into CASSLGGGQTNTQYF. The J gene is TRBJ2-3, the V gene TRBV7-9; D is possibly TRBD1 or TRBD2 (7 bases each). Germline assignment: CDR1 SEHNR and CDR2 FQNEAQ (reference sequence). The CDR3 runs to 15 residues. The germline V and J ends were trimmed by 1 base and 7 bases, with 15 bases remaining between them.

V usage is TRBV30 and J usage is TRBJ1-4; TRBD1 might be the D (5 bases). V was cut by 5 bases and J by 8 bases, with 18 bases left in between. Germline CDR1 is GTSNPN and CDR2 is SVGIG (reference sequence). The CDR3 is 14 residues long. The CDR3: CAWGRWAGREKLFF. As DNA, the CDR3 is TGTGCCTGGGGGAGGTGGGCAGGGCGGGAAAAACTGTTTTTT.

The rearrangement uses TRBV29-1 and TRBJ2-5; 8 bases align to TRBD2. The trim removed 7 bases at V and 5 bases at J, leaving 6 bases unmatched. This CDR3 comprises 12 residues. CDR1 and CDR2 from the germline V gene are SQVTM and ANQGSEA. CDR3 bases: TGCAGCGGAGATATAGCGGGGGAGACCCAGTACTTC. Its translation: CSGDIAGETQYF.

The gene calls are TRBV4-3 and TRBJ2-7; D unresolved. Trimming shortened V by 0 bases and J by 2 bases, and 11 bases separated the two germline ends. The V gene's germline CDR1 is LGHNA and CDR2 YSLEER. The CDR3 length is 15 residues. This CDR3 reads CASSQETGGTYEQYF. DNA for the CDR3: TGCGCCAGCAGCCAAGAAACTGGCGGAACCTACGAGCAGTACTTC.

CDR3 region: CAWSNNYGYTF. In nucleotides, the CDR3 is TGTGCCTGGAGTAACAACTATGGCTACACCTTC. The chain links TRBV30 to TRBJ1-2; D gene ambiguous. This CDR3 comprises 11 residues. The germline CDR1 and CDR2 sequences are GTSNPN and SVGIG (reference sequence). Between the trimmed V and J ends, which lost 2 bases and 2 bases, there was a span of 3 bases.

The gene calls are TRBV7-9 and TRBJ1-2; 12 bases are shared with TRBD1. Germline CDR1 reads SEHNR; CDR2 reads FQNEAQ (reference sequence). V lost 5 bases and J lost 2; bases outside the gene matches: 9. CDR3 length: 17 amino acids. In DNA, the CDR3 is TGTGCCAGCAGCCTCGGGACAGGGGGCACACTCAACTATGGCTACACCTTC. Its protein is CASSLGTGGTLNYGYTF.

This chain connects TRBV10-2 to TRBJ2-7, with TRBD1 matching 9 bases. Germline V lookup: CDR1 WSHSY, CDR2 SAAADI. This CDR3 comprises 15 residues. Trimming at V came to 6 bases and at J to 1 base, leaving 7 bases not matched to a gene. CDR3 in DNA: TGCGCCAGCAGCGCAATGGGGACAGGGTCCTACGAGCAGTACTTC. Translated, it gives CASSAMGTGSYEQYF.

The CDR3 nucleotides read TGTGCCAGCTCACCGGATCCTGCGGGATCTGAGCAGTTCTTC. Amino acid sequence: CASSPDPAGSEQFF. This rearrangement joins TRBV18 to TRBJ2-1, with TRBD2 as a possible D gene (6 bases). The V gene lost 3 bases and the J gene lost 9 bases, with 15 bases spanning the gap. Germline V gene lookup returns CDR1 KGHSH and CDR2 LQKENI. This CDR3 has 14 amino acids.

CDR3 sequence: CASSFGRPPSGEQYF. The CDR3 DNA is TGTGCCAGCAGCTTTGGGAGGCCCCCATCTGGTGAGCAGTACTTC. The chain combines TRBV5-6 with TRBJ2-7, with D possibly TRBD2 on 6 matching bases. V shed 2 bases and J shed 7 bases, with 19 bases lying between them. Per germline, CDR1 SGHDT and CDR2 YYEEEE. The CDR3 totals 15 residues.

This clone was detected once. The chain recombines TRBV10-2 with TRBJ2-7; D uncertain. The CDR3 runs 14 residues. The V gene lost 5 bases and the J gene lost 3 bases, with 14 bases spanning the gap. The germline V gene has CDR1 WSHSY and CDR2 SAAADI. Here the CDR3 reads CASSRTGVNYEQYF. CDR3 in DNA: TGCGCCAGCAGTCGTACCGGCGTCAACTACGAGCAGTACTTC.

V gene TRBV2 combines with J gene TRBJ2-3; D may correspond to TRBD1 or TRBD2 (7 bases each). V dropped 6 bases and J dropped 1 base, with 14 bases sitting between them. This CDR3 is 15 amino acids long. The germline V gene has CDR1 SNHLY and CDR2 FYNNEI. The CDR3 DNA reads TGTGCCAGCAGCCAGACAGGGAGGGGCACAGATACGCAGTATTTT. Amino acid sequence: CASSQTGRGTDTQYF.

This chain connects TRBV29-1 to TRBJ2-5; TRBD1 might be the D (5 bases). V lost 4 bases, J lost 5 bases, and 14 bases lay in between. Germline loops: CDR1 SQVTM, CDR2 ANQGSEA. CDR3 length: 13 amino acids. The CDR3 sequence: CSVARVLSETQYF. CDR3 DNA sequence: TGCAGCGTTGCCAGGGTACTGTCGGAGACCCAGTACTTC.

CDR3 sequence: CASNPASGGMDTQYF. The CDR3, as DNA: TGTGCCAGTAACCCTGCTAGCGGGGGGATGGATACGCAGTATTTT. The chain combines TRBV19 with TRBJ2-3, with TRBD2 matching 11 bases. Trimming at V came to 7 bases and at J to 6 bases, leaving 9 bases not matched to a gene. Germline loops: CDR1 LNHDA, CDR2 SQIVND (reference sequence). The CDR3 is 15 residues long.